These 11 T cell receptor beta chains share one sample of origin, sequenced in a study of post-analysis software for immune sequencing data. Overall study results and limits: Five or six TRBV segments, TRBV5-6, TRBV5-1 and TRBV20-1 among them, were found more frequent in patients than controls.

Unique molecular identifiers featured in each of the TCR beta cDNA libraries. From the PCR reads, TCRdb called clonotypes with MiXCR, one entry per CDR3 protein. The sample yields hundreds of thousands of distinct CDR3 sequences, 44% seen once. For these TCRs, the target antigens are not known. The sample comprised blood. These receptors were obtained from a girl aged 5-17 years with multiple sclerosis.

In its sample, this clonotype was seen a few times. This sequence joins TRBV7-2 and TRBJ2-7; D uncertain. The assigned J gene may be wrong: the sequence end matches TRBJ2-5 better. The CDR3 runs to 15 residues. Germline-derived CDR1 and CDR2 are SGHTA and FQGNSA. The CDR3 region is CASTSTAGTGETQYF. The CDR3 nucleotides read TGTGCCAGCACCTCAACCGCAGGAACTGGGGAGACCCAGTACTTC.

The chain joins TRBV4-1 to TRBJ2-7; no clear D gene. Trimming removed 1 base from V and 2 bases from J, with 15 bases in between. This CDR3 spans 16 amino acids. Germline CDR1 reads MGHRA; CDR2 reads YSYEKL. Here the CDR3 reads CASSQVKSYPTYEQYF. CDR3 sequence (DNA): TGCGCCAGCAGCCAAGTAAAGTCGTACCCAACCTACGAGCAGTACTTC.

The chain carries TRBV20-1 and TRBJ1-2; no clear D. Germline V gene sequence: CDR1 DFQATT, CDR2 SNEGSKA (reference sequence). The CDR3 has 10 residues. V was cut by 3 bases and J by 12 bases, with 11 bases left in between. CDR3 loop: CSARGRSDTF. In DNA, the CDR3 is TGCAGTGCTAGGGGGAGGTCGGACACCTTC.

The genes are TRBV27 and TRBJ1-4; TRBD1 might be the D (6 bases). The V gene lost 4 bases and the J gene lost 4 bases, with 16 bases spanning the gap. Germline-derived CDR1 and CDR2 are MNHEY and SMNVEV (reference sequence). This CDR3 spans 16 amino acids. CDR3 protein: CASSSYRGGSNEKLFF. CDR3 DNA sequence: TGTGCCAGCAGTTCGTATCGAGGGGGGAGTAATGAAAAACTGTTTTTT.

V gene TRBV21-1 combines with J gene TRBJ2-1. TRBV21-1 is a pseudogene segment. CDR3 length: 14 amino acids. The DNA for the CDR3 is TGTGCCAGCAGCTTCCGGACGGCGGCAAATGAGCAGTTCTTC. It is translated as CASSFRTAANEQFF.

The chain uses TRBV2 and TRBJ1-5; a weak D match, TRBD1 (5 bases). This CDR3 is 14 amino acids long. Trimming took off 3 bases at V and 0 bases at J, with 6 bases between the two ends. Germline CDR1 is SNHLY and CDR2 is FYNNEI. CDR3 amino acids: CASSDRGSNQPQHF. The CDR3 coding sequence is TGTGCCAGCAGTGATAGGGGTAGCAATCAGCCCCAGCATTTT.

The rearrangement links TRBV5-1 to TRBJ2-5; 8 bases are shared with TRBD1. The CDR3 runs to 16 residues. Trimming at V came to 4 bases and at J to 0 bases, leaving 8 bases not matched to a gene. Germline V lookup: CDR1 SGHRS, CDR2 YFSETQ. The CDR3 DNA follows: TGCGCCAGCAGCCCGACAGGGGCCCGGTACCAAGAGACCCAGTACTTC. It specifies CASSPTGARYQETQYF.

The genes are TRBV6-5 and TRBJ2-7; unclear D gene. This CDR3 has 15 amino acids. V gave up 2 bases and J gave up 0 bases, with 11 bases separating them. CDR1 MNHEY and CDR2 SVGAGI come from the germline V gene. CDR3 DNA: TGTGCCAGCAGTTACATGAGTGCACCCTCCTACGAGCAGTACTTC. Translating it yields CASSYMSAPSYEQYF.

The rearrangement links TRBV12-3 or TRBV12-4 to TRBJ2-7; a weak D match, TRBD1 (5 bases). The CDR3 extends over 14 amino acids. V was cut by 8 bases and J by 5 bases, with 19 bases left in between. CDR3 amino acids: CASLPRIGADEQYF. The CDR3 bases are TGTGCCAGCCTCCCACGTATTGGGGCAGACGAGCAGTACTTC.

This clonotype has ten or more counts. One end of the junction fails to match germline, which may point to a read error. The chain is built from TRBV12-3 or TRBV12-4 and TRBJ2-7, with 10 nucleotides matching TRBD2. The CDR3 spans 13 residues. The CDR3 nucleotides are TGCGCCAGCAGCTTACTAGCGGGGTACGAGCAGTACTTC. This gives the protein CASSLLAGYEQYF.

V and J are TRBV4-2 and TRBJ2-3; D not resolved. The germline CDR1 and CDR2 sequences are LGHNA and YNFKEQ. The CDR3 is 14 amino acids. Trimming took 1 base from V and 3 from J, leaving 8 bases between them. The CDR3 region has the DNA TGTGCCAGCAGCCAAGGATATGAGACAGATACGCAGTATTTT. Encoded protein: CASSQGYETDTQYF.